This T cell receptor beta chain was sequenced in a study of blood T cell repertoires in COVID-19. About the study: Samples taken during acute and convalescent COVID-19 were collected in the United States, Italy and Spain. Sample material is recorded as cDNA or gDNA derived from T cells, B-cell-depleted T cells, or PBMCs.

In the authors' workflow: Nucleated cell number was recorded as an estimate derived from reference gene primer amplification. Data came from immunoSEQ multiplex PCR; TCRdb stores just in-frame clones and leaves some out. The V and J calls and clone size were taken over from that table, and D and trimming were inferred from the DNA. The data show under 70,000 clones, more than 60% seen once. CDR1 is MNHEY and CDR2 is SVGAGI in the germline V gene. The V end was cut by 2 bases, the J end by 6 bases, with 11 bases between. The CDR3 spans 13 residues. The chain links TRBV6-5 to TRBJ2-7; D possibly corresponds to TRBD1 (6 bases). The receptor was isolated from a woman older than 75 with active or convalescent COVID-19. Sequences were obtained from peripheral blood. The CDR3 sequence is CASSYAGEGEQYF. In DNA, the CDR3 is TGTGCCAGCAGTTACGCAGGGGAAGGCGAGCAGTACTTC.